A single sample is the source of the 28 T cell receptor beta chains below, sequenced in a study of CD8+ T cells in alopecia areata. cDNA prepared by RNA extraction and subsequent reverse transcription served as the template for sequencing. Some clones are missing from TCRdb's copy, which holds only in-frame ones; the method was immunoSEQ multiplex PCR. The sample consists of about 40,000 clones, 80% to 95% of them appearing once. The treatment was: oral pan-JAK inhibitor, 5-10 mg twice daily. The specimen comprised CD8+ T cells sorted from blood, sampled at week 24, from a patient treated with tofacitinib. Every receptor here comes from a human donor with alopecia areata.

In this sample, this clone is medium-sized (0.01 to 0.1%). CDR3 nucleotides: TGTGCCAGCAGTGAAGGGGACACCTCCTACGAGCAGTACTTC. Translation gives CASSEGDTSYEQYF. The chain has TRBV6-1 and TRBJ2-7; maybe TRBD1 (6 bases). CDR3 size: 14 residues. With 1 base removed from V and 0 bases from J, the gap between germline ends came to 7 bases. CDR1 and CDR2 from the germline V gene are MNHNS and SASEGT.

This chain links TRBV15 with TRBJ1-1, with no clear D. CDR1 and CDR2 (germline): LNHNV, YYDKDF (reference sequence). The CDR3 is 15 amino acids. V dropped 5 bases and J dropped 0 bases, with 13 bases sitting between them. CDR3: CATSPRHDLNTEAFF. DNA for the CDR3: TGTGCCACCAGCCCGCGACACGATCTGAACACTGAAGCTTTCTTT. The whole variable domain, filled in from reference TRBV15 and TRBJ1-1, reads DAMVIQNPRYQVTQFGKPVTLSCSQTLNHNVMYWYQQKSSQAPKLLFHYYDKDFNNEADTPDNFQSRRPNTSFCFLDIRSPGLGDTAMYLCATSPRHDLNTEAFFGQGTRLTVV.

The chain is built from TRBV29-1 and TRBJ2-1; no definite D call. Per germline, CDR1 SQVTM and CDR2 ANQGSEA. The CDR3 has 14 amino acids. Trimming stripped 0 bases from V and 4 bases from J, with 10 bases between. The CDR3 spells CSVEESTAYNEQFF. CDR3 in DNA: TGCAGCGTTGAAGAATCAACCGCGTACAATGAGCAGTTCTTC.

J is TRBJ2-7 and V is TRBV6-5, with a weak D call TRBD2 (5 bases). This CDR3 spans 13 amino acids. Germline values: CDR1 MNHEY, CDR2 SVGAGI. The V end lost 0 bases, the J end lost 4 bases, and 7 bases lay between the germline ends. The CDR3 nucleotides read TGTGCCAGCAGTTACTCTAGGACTTACGAGCAGTACTTC. Protein product: CASSYSRTYEQYF.

The chain combines TRBV9 with TRBJ2-7; D call uncertain. The V gene's germline CDR1 is SGDLS and CDR2 YYNGEE. This CDR3 has 15 amino acids. Trimming stripped 0 bases from V and 5 bases from J, with 15 bases between. In DNA form, the CDR3 reads TGTGCCAGCAGCGTAGATGCCCTTAGCCAAGACGAGCAGTACTTC. It translates to CASSVDALSQDEQYF.

This chain joins TRBV28 and TRBJ2-2, with TRBD1 matching over 8 bases. This CDR3 region has 16 residues. Germline trimming cut 5 bases from V and 4 bases from J; bases unmatched to any gene: 9. Looked up from germline, CDR1 is MDHEN and CDR2 is SYDVKM. The CDR3 DNA is TGTGCCAGCAGTCTCGTTCAGGGGGCCCTCACCGGGGAGCTGTTTTTT. This translates into CASSLVQGALTGELFF.

CDR3 nucleotides: TGTGCCAGCCGATCGGGGGGCGGAGAGACCCAGTACTTC. Amino acids: CASRSGGGETQYF. The chain joins TRBV7-2 to TRBJ2-5; D perhaps matches TRBD2 (7 bases). The germline CDR1 and CDR2 sequences are SGHTA and FQGNSA. V lost 8 bases to trimming and J lost 4 bases, with 14 bases between them. This CDR3 contains 13 residues.

The chain employs TRBV7-9 and TRBJ2-5; perhaps D is TRBD1 or TRBD2 (5 bases each). V dropped 1 base and J dropped 2 bases, with 11 bases sitting between them. From germline, CDR1 is SEHNR and CDR2 FQNEAQ (reference sequence). The CDR3 length is 15 residues. The CDR3 nucleotides are TGTGCCAGCAGCTTAGTCCGGGACGGACAAGAGACCCAGTACTTC. Translating it yields CASSLVRDGQETQYF.

In DNA, the CDR3 is TGTGCCAGTAGTTCGGGGGGTTGGGGCGGCTACACCTTC. As protein: CASSSGGWGGYTF. This chain connects TRBV19 to TRBJ1-2, with D perhaps matching TRBD1 (5 bases). Germline V lookup: CDR1 LNHDA, CDR2 SQIVND (reference sequence). CDR3 length: 13 amino acids. Trimming pared 5 bases from V and 8 bases from J, leaving 15 bases between.

This clone appeared once. The V and J genes are TRBV6-1 and TRBJ2-7; no definite D call. Per germline, CDR1 MNHNS and CDR2 SASEGT. V lost 4 bases to trimming and J lost 4 bases, with 2 bases between them. There are 10 residues in the CDR3. The CDR3 protein is CASSGYEQYF. The CDR3 coding sequence is TGTGCCAGCAGTGGTTACGAGCAGTACTTC.

CDR3 loop: CASTAHGARRRHEQFF. CDR3 in DNA: TGTGCCAGCACCGCTCACGGGGCCCGCCGCCGCCATGAGCAGTTCTTC. The genes are TRBV7-9 and TRBJ2-1; possibly TRBD1 or TRBD2 for D (5 bases each). Germline lookup yields CDR1 SEHNR and CDR2 FQNEAQ (reference sequence). Trimming left V 7 bases short and J 8 bases short, with 24 bases between. CDR3 size: 16 residues. The full variable domain, completed using reference TRBV7-9 and TRBJ2-1, is DTGVSQNPRHKITKRGQNVTFRCDPISEHNRLYWYRQTLGQGPEFLTYFQNEAQLEKSRLLSDRFSAERPKGSFSTLEIQRTEQGDSAMYLCASTAHGARRRHEQFFGPGTRLTVL.

Of note for this clone: Within the sample, other DNA sequences also encode this same CDR3. The gene calls are TRBV7-9 and TRBJ1-2, with TRBD1 as a possible D gene (6 bases). Deletions cut 3 bases from V and 6 bases from J, with 20 bases between. This CDR3 region has 16 residues. CDR1 is SEHNR, CDR2 FQNEAQ, per germline (reference sequence). The CDR3 reads CASSFLDRGYEDGYTF. The DNA of the CDR3 is TGTGCCAGCAGCTTTTTGGACAGAGGTTATGAAGATGGCTACACCTTC.

The rearrangement links TRBV4-3 to TRBJ2-7; D not certain. Germline loops: CDR1 LGHNA, CDR2 YSLEER. CDR3 size: 14 residues. Trimming left V 0 bases short and J 9 bases short, with 15 bases between. CDR3 nucleotide sequence: TGCGCCAGCAGCCAAGATTATGGAATCTATGCGCAGTACTTC. Its translation is CASSQDYGIYAQYF.

A note on this clone: An end of the junction does not agree with germline; a read error may underlie this. CDR3 protein: CASSMGQGATDAQYF. The CDR3 nucleotides read TGTGCCAGCAGCATGGGGCAGGGAGCCACAGATGCGCAGTATTTT. This chain uses TRBV6-5 with TRBJ2-3; possibly TRBD1 or TRBD2 for D (5 bases each). The CDR3 covers 15 residues. Germline V gives CDR1 MNHEY, CDR2 SVGAGI.

The chain recombines TRBV6-5 with TRBJ2-1; 8 bases fit TRBD2. Germline loops: CDR1 MNHEY, CDR2 SVGAGI. Trimming removed 3 bases from V and 7 bases from J; junction bases left unmatched: 8. The CDR3 has 15 amino acids. The CDR3 spells CASSYQAGEPNEQFF. CDR3 nucleotide sequence: TGTGCCAGCAGTTATCAAGCGGGGGAACCAAATGAGCAGTTCTTC.

V and J are TRBV12-5 and TRBJ2-5, with 11 bases fitting TRBD2. Losses at the gene ends were 2 bases for V and 5 bases for J; bases not matched to a gene: 13. This CDR3 contains 18 residues. Per the germline V gene, CDR1 is LGHNT and CDR2 is FRNRAP. The CDR3 loop reads CASGLHATSGASGETQYF. The CDR3 coding sequence is TGTGCTAGTGGTTTGCATGCGACTAGCGGGGCGAGCGGGGAGACCCAGTACTTC.

This clone came up once. This chain joins TRBV6-1 and TRBJ2-7; D possibly corresponds to TRBD2 (6 bases). The CDR3 consists of 15 residues. Germline-derived CDR1 and CDR2 are MNHNS and SASEGT. V lost 0 bases and J lost 4, with 13 bases in between. The CDR3 region is CASSEARGIDYEQYF. Here the CDR3 DNA reads TGTGCCAGCAGTGAAGCGCGGGGAATTGATTACGAGCAGTACTTC.

The V call is TRBV5-1, the J call TRBJ2-3; TRBD2 matches at 9 bases. Germline CDR1 and CDR2: SGHRS and YFSETQ. V shed 4 bases and J 2 bases; nucleotides not matched to a gene: 2. This CDR3 spans 14 amino acids. The CDR3 reads CASSEGLATDTQYF. CDR3 in DNA: TGCGCCAGCAGCGAGGGACTAGCCACAGATACGCAGTATTTT.

The genes are TRBV4-1 and TRBJ2-2, with TRBD1 matching 8 bases. The CDR3 is 16 amino acids. Trimming took 1 base from V and 2 from J; bases not matched to a gene: 3. Germline lookup yields CDR1 MGHRA and CDR2 YSYEKL. The CDR3 DNA follows: TGCGCCAGCAGCCAAGTTTCAGGGGGCAACACCGGGGAGCTGTTTTTT. Protein: CASSQVSGGNTGELFF.

The chain has TRBV2 and TRBJ2-1; no clear D gene. The CDR3 extends over 13 amino acids. Germline CDR1 reads SNHLY; CDR2 reads FYNNEI. Trimming removed 0 bases at V and 7 bases at J, with 7 bases between. CDR3 coding DNA: TGTGCCAGCAGTGAAGCGCCCCTAAATGAGCAGTTCTTC. Translating gives CASSEAPLNEQFF. Full variable domain (rest looked up from reference TRBV2 and TRBJ2-1): EPEVTQTPSHQVTQMGQEVILRCVPISNHLYFYWYRQILGQKVEFLVSFYNNEISEKSEIFDDQFSVERPDGSNFTLKIRSTKLEDSAMYFCASSEAPLNEQFFGPGTRLTVL.

The chain recombines TRBV30 with TRBJ1-1, with D perhaps matching TRBD1 (5 bases). The V end lost 4 bases, the J end lost 1 base, and 13 bases lay between the germline ends. Looked up from germline, CDR1 is GTSNPN and CDR2 is SVGIG (reference sequence). The length of the CDR3 is 14 residues. The chain's CDR3 is CAWKDISWNTEAFF. CDR3 nucleotides: TGTGCCTGGAAGGACATTTCGTGGAACACTGAAGCTTTCTTT.

The count of this clone is one. The V call is TRBV30, the J call TRBJ2-2, with a weak D call TRBD2 (5 bases). V was pared by 0 bases and J by 8 bases, with 10 bases between. CDR1 is GTSNPN, CDR2 SVGIG, per germline (reference sequence). The CDR3 length is 13 residues. CDR3 region: CAWSVLGEGELFF. The CDR3 nucleotides are TGTGCCTGGAGTGTACTCGGGGAGGGGGAGCTGTTTTTT.

V usage is TRBV7-9 and J usage is TRBJ2-7, with D perhaps matching TRBD1 (5 bases). CDR1 is SEHNR and CDR2 is FQNEAQ in the germline V gene (reference sequence). The length of the CDR3 is 12 residues. V gave up 5 bases and J gave up 5 bases, with 10 bases separating them. CDR3 amino acids: CASSLMTDEQYF. CDR3 DNA sequence: TGTGCCAGCAGCCTGATGACAGACGAGCAGTACTTC.

This rearrangement joins TRBV27 to TRBJ2-1, with 11 positions matching TRBD2. This CDR3 has 15 amino acids. The junction had 5 bases not matched to a gene; V was cut back by 2 bases and J by 8 bases. CDR1 and CDR2 from the germline V gene are MNHEY and SMNVEV (reference sequence). Written as DNA, the CDR3 is TGTGCCAGCAGTTTAGTACTAGCGGGGGCCGATGAGCAGTTCTTC. Translated: CASSLVLAGADEQFF.

This clone was counted a few times. This chain uses TRBV18 with TRBJ2-1, with D perhaps given as TRBD1 or TRBD2 (5 bases each). Trimming removed 0 bases at V and 3 bases at J, with 12 bases between. This CDR3 contains 16 residues. The germline gives CDR1 KGHSH, CDR2 LQKENI. CDR3 nucleotides: TGTGCCAGCTCACCACCTATGGTGGGGGACTACAATGAGCAGTTCTTC. This translates into CASSPPMVGDYNEQFF.

The rearrangement links TRBV2 to TRBJ2-5; 11 bases fit TRBD2. Germline CDR1 is SNHLY and CDR2 is FYNNEI. J was trimmed by 4 bases and V by 7 bases; bases with no gene match: 5. The CDR3 is 14 amino acids. The CDR3 DNA reads TGTGCCAGCACCCCTAGCGGGGGGAGAGAGACCCAGTACTTC. It is translated as CASTPSGGRETQYF.

The chain employs TRBV4-1 and TRBJ2-3; 10 bases align to TRBD2. The CDR3 has 16 amino acids. Per germline, CDR1 MGHRA and CDR2 YSYEKL. The trim removed 2 bases at V and 2 bases at J, leaving 4 bases unmatched. Written as DNA, the CDR3 is TGCGCCAGCAGCCAAAGACTAGCGGGTGCCACAGATACGCAGTATTTT. It encodes CASSQRLAGATDTQYF.

The chain uses TRBV4-1 and TRBJ2-1; D is possibly TRBD2 (5 bases). CDR1 and CDR2 from the germline V gene are MGHRA and YSYEKL. CDR3 size: 14 residues. The V end was cut by 0 bases, the J end by 7 bases, with 10 bases between. In DNA form, the CDR3 reads TGCGCCAGCAGCCAAGAAAGGAGGTGGAATGAGCAGTTCTTC. Encoded protein: CASSQERRWNEQFF.